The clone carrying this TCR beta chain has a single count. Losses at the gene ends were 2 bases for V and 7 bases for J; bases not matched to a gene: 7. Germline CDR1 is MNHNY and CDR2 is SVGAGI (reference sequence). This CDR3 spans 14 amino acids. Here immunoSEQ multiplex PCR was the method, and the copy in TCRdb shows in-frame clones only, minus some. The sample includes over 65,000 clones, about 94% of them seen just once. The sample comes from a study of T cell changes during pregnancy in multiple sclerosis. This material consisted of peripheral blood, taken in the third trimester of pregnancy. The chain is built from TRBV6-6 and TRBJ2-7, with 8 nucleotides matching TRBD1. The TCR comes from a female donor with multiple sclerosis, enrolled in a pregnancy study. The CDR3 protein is CASSYPGQGREQYF. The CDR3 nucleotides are TGTGCCAGCAGTTACCCCGGACAGGGTCGTGAGCAGTACTTC.